This T cell receptor beta chain was retrieved from a study of blood T cell repertoires in COVID-19. At the level of the study: Acute and convalescent COVID-19 specimens originated in the United States, Italy and Spain. T cells, B-cell-depleted T cells, or PBMCs provided the cDNA or gDNA that served as material.

Germline assignment: CDR1 LNHNV and CDR2 YYDKDF (reference sequence). Trimming took 0 bases from V and 8 from J, leaving 10 bases between them. The CDR3 covers 14 residues. Self-reported history from a screening survey and questionnaire set each donor's cohort. TCRdb's table, derived via immunoSEQ multiplex PCR, lists solely in-frame clones and lacks some. This repertoire shows under 350,000 clones, 80% to 90% found once; its top ten account for about 4%. Specimen: PBMCs or T cells enriched from blood (not recorded which). The clonotype comes from a woman between 40 and 55 years old with acute COVID-19. This chain connects TRBV15 to TRBJ1-4; D unresolved. The CDR3 sequence: CATSRDNGIEKLFF. In nucleotides, the CDR3 is TGTGCCACCAGCAGAGATAACGGGATCGAAAAACTGTTTTTT.